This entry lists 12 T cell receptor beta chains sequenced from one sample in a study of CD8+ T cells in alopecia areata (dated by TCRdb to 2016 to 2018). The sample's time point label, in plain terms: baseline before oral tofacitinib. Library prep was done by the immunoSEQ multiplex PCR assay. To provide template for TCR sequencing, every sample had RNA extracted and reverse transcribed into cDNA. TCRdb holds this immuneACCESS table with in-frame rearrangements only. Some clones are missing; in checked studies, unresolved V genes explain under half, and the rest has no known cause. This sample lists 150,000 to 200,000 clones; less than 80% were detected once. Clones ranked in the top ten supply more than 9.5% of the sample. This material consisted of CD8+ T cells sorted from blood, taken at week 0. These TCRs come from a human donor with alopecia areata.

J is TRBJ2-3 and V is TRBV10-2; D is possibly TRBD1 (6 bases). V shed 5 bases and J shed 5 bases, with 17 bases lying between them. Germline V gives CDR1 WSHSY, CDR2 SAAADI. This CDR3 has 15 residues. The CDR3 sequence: CASSRGRGVGDTQYF. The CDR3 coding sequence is TGCGCCAGCAGTCGGGGCAGGGGCGTAGGAGATACGCAGTATTTT.

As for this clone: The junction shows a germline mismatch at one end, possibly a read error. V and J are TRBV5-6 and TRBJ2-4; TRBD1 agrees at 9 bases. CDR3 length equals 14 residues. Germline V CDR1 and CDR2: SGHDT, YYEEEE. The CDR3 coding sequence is TGTGCTAGCAGCTTTGGACAGGGGTATGACATTCAGTACTTC. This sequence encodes CASSFGQGYDIQYF.

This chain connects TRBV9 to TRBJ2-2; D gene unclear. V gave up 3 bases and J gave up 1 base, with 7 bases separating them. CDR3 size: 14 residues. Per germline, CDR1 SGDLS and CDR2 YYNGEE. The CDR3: CASSGPMNTGELFF. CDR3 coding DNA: TGTGCCAGCAGCGGGCCTATGAACACCGGGGAGCTGTTTTTT.

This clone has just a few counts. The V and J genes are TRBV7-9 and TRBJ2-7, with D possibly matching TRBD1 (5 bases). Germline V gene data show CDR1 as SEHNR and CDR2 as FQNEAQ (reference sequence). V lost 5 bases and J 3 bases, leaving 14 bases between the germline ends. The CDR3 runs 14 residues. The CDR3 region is CASSPATDYYEQYF. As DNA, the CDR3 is TGTGCCAGCAGCCCCGCGACAGATTACTACGAGCAGTACTTC.

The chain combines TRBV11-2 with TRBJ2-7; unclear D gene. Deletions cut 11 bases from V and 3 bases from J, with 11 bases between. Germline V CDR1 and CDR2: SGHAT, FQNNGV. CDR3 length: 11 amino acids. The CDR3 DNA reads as TGTGCCGAAGGGCCGGGCTACGAGCAGTACTTC. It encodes CAEGPGYEQYF.

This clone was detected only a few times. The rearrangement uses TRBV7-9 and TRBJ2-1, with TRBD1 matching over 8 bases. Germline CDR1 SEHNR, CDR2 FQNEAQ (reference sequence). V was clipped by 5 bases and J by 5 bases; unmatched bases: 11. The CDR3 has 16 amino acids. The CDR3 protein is CASSRSGRGPHNEQFF. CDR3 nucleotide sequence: TGTGCCAGCAGCCGCAGTGGCAGGGGGCCCCACAATGAGCAGTTCTTC.

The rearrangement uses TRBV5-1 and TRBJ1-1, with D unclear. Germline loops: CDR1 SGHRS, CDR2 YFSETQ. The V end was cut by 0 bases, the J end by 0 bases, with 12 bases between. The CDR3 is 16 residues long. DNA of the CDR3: TGCGCCAGCAGCTTGGACCGGTACAGCCTGAACACTGAAGCTTTCTTT. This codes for CASSLDRYSLNTEAFF.

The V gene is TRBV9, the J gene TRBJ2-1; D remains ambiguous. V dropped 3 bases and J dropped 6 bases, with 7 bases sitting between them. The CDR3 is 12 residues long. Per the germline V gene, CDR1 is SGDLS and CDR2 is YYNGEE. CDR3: CASSGDANEQFF. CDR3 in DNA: TGTGCCAGCAGCGGAGATGCCAATGAGCAGTTCTTC.

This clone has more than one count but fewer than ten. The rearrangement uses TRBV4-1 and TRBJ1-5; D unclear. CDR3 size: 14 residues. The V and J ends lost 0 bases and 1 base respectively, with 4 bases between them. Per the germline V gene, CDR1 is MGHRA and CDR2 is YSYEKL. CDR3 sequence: CASSQDSSNQPQHF. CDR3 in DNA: TGCGCCAGCAGCCAAGATTCCAGCAATCAGCCCCAGCATTTT.

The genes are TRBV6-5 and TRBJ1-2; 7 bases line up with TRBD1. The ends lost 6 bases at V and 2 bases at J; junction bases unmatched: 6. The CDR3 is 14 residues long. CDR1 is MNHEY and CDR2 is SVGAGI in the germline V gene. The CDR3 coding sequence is TGTGCCAGCAGCCCGGGACAGCCAAACTATGGCTACACCTTC. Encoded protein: CASSPGQPNYGYTF.

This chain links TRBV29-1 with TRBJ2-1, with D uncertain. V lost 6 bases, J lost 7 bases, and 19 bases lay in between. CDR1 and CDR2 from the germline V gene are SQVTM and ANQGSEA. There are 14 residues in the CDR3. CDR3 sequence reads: CSVLLPKVGNEQFF. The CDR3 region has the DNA TGCAGCGTACTCCTCCCGAAGGTTGGGAATGAGCAGTTCTTC.

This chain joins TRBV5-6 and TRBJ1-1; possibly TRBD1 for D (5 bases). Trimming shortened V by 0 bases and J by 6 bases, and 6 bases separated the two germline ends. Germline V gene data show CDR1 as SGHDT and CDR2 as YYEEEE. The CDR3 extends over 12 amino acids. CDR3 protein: CASSLVQAEAFF. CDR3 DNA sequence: TGTGCCAGCAGCTTGGTACAGGCTGAAGCTTTCTTT.